This T cell receptor beta chain was identified during a study of OX40 agonist ivuxolimab in advanced cancers. About the research overall: Given to patients was ivuxolimab, an agonistic anti-OX40 (CD134) antibody. Partial responses were observed in three patients, of whom one had hepatocellular carcinoma and two had cutaneous melanoma. Study findings and constraints: Clonal expansion from baseline to week 6 occurred in both CD4+ and CD8+ T cells. The antigen specificity of the peripheral T cells (those that were expanded) was not determined.

In the case of this clone: Its specificity is not known.

The assay was immunoSEQ multiplex PCR, and TCRdb's table has in-frame clones only and misses some. Of around 65,000 clones listed, 90% to 95% are singletons. Germline-derived CDR1 and CDR2 are SGHNT and YENEEA. Trimming shortened V by 3 bases and J by 2 bases, and 8 bases separated the two germline ends. CDR3 length: 13 amino acids. This sample comprised CD4+ or CD8+ T cells sorted from blood, obtained in a trial of the OX40 agonist ivuxolimab. The TCR originated in an adult with an advanced solid tumor such as melanoma, head and neck, liver or kidney cancer. The rearrangement uses TRBV11-3 and TRBJ2-7, with D uncertain. CDR3 bases: TGTGCCAGCAGCTTGGATAGAACCTACGAGCAGTACTTC. Translating it yields CASSLDRTYEQYF.